The rows below give T cell receptor beta chains drawn from one sample of a study of lymphopenia after photon versus proton radiotherapy. Produced via immunoSEQ multiplex PCR; TCRdb's table is partial and in-frame only. This repertoire shows approximately 47,000 clones, 85% found once; its top ten account for over 2%. The specimen was peripheral blood, collected from a patient treated with photon-based radiotherapy. The source of these receptors is a man between 40 and 49 years old with gastric cancer. The CDR3 runs from the conserved cysteine through the conserved F or W. The size entry is marked missing in some rows and otherwise reads once, few, many or a size class.

v_call	j_call	clone_size	cdr3_aa
TRBV30	TRBJ2-6	-	CAWRGREGSIGANVLTF
TRBV5-1	TRBJ2-5	-	CASSMGQSRETQYF
TRBV19	TRBJ1-1	few	CASSFSAGLAEAFF
TRBV15	TRBJ1-1	-	CATRDREMNTEAFF
TRBV14	TRBJ2-3	once	CASSPRTGAGADTQYF
TRBV7-6	TRBJ2-2	-	CASSLVQGGMGNTGELFF
TRBV18	TRBJ2-2	once	CASSPTGTGGTGELFF
TRBV7-3	TRBJ1-6	-	CASSASGTGYSPLHF
TRBV7-2	TRBJ1-1	few	CASSFGNRPTEAFF
TRBV6-5	TRBJ1-3	-	CASSSARGYGNTIYF
TRBV19	TRBJ2-3	-	CASSIDPWGDTQYF
TRBV10-3	TRBJ1-3	once	CASGQGSANTIYF
TRBV6-1	TRBJ1-4	-	CASQPRPNEKLFF
TRBV18	TRBJ2-5	-	CASSPLGQGDQETQYF
TRBV7-2	TRBJ1-1	-	CASSFNREAEAFF
TRBV9	TRBJ1-4	once	CASSALTAQNEKLFF
TRBV5-1	TRBJ1-4	-	CASSLAGTASNEKLFF
TRBV2	TRBJ2-3	-	CASSGTSGGLVDTQYF
TRBV6-5	TRBJ1-1	-	CASSRTGSPQAFF
TRBV6-4	TRBJ2-1	-	CASSGTSGGANEQFF